Each of the 9 T cell receptor beta chains below was sequenced from the same sample in a study of cytomegalovirus exposure and HLA in healthy donors. The PCR used 60 Vbeta and 13 Jbeta primers. Produced via immunoSEQ multiplex PCR; TCRdb's table is partial and in-frame only. The data show 180,000 or so clones, approximately 79% seen once. Source material: PBMCs. These receptors originate from a man aged 45-60 years in good health and CMV-seropositive.

The V and J genes are TRBV10-2 and TRBJ2-3; no reliable D call. V lost 3 bases and J lost 4, with 11 bases in between. There are 14 residues in the CDR3. Germline CDR1 reads WSHSY; CDR2 reads SAAADI. DNA of the CDR3: TGCGCCAGCAGTGATAGAAATACTCCAGATACGCAGTATTTT. This encodes CASSDRNTPDTQYF.

The DNA of the CDR3 is TGTGCCAGCAGCTTAGGGACTAGCGGTTACAATGAGCAGTTCTTC. This codes for CASSLGTSGYNEQFF. The gene calls are TRBV7-3 and TRBJ2-1; 11 bases line up with TRBD2. Trimming removed 2 bases from V and 4 bases from J; junction bases left unmatched: 1. Germline loops: CDR1 SGHTA, CDR2 FQGTGA. The CDR3 has 15 amino acids. Looking up the rest from reference TRBV7-3 and TRBJ2-1 gives the full variable domain: GAGVSQTPSNKVTEKGKYVELRCDPISGHTALYWYRQSLGQGPEFLIYFQGTGAADDSGLPNDRFFAVRPEGSVSTLKIQRTERGDSAVYLCASSLGTSGYNEQFFGPGTRLTVL.

This clone showed up just once. The chain couples TRBV5-4 to TRBJ2-7, with D tentatively TRBD1 (6 bases). Germline V gives CDR1 SGHNT, CDR2 YYREEE (reference sequence). Trimming took 3 bases from V and 4 from J, leaving 17 bases between them. The CDR3 runs to 15 residues. In nucleotides, the CDR3 is TGTGCCAGCAGCTCCCGGGACAAAGGGGTTTACGAGCAGTACTTC. Translating gives CASSSRDKGVYEQYF. The full variable domain, in which reference TRBV5-4 and TRBJ2-7 provide the parts outside the CDR3, is ETGVTQSPTHLIKTRGQQVTLRCSSQSGHNTVSWYQQALGQGPQFIFQYYREEENGRGNFPPRFSGLQFPNYSSELNVNALELDDSALYLCASSSRDKGVYEQYFGPGTRLTVT.

V gene TRBV28 combines with J gene TRBJ1-5, with D unresolved. This CDR3 is built from 14 residues. Between the trimmed V and J ends, which lost 0 bases and 7 bases, there was a span of 10 bases. Germline assignment: CDR1 MDHEN and CDR2 SYDVKM. CDR3 in DNA: TGTGCCAGCAGTTTATGGGGGAGGGAGCAGCCCCAGCATTTT. It specifies CASSLWGREQPQHF.

This clone was seen only once. The junction differs from germline at one of its ends, possibly a read error. The rearrangement links TRBV7-9 to TRBJ1-2; TRBD1 might be the D (6 bases). The CDR3 has 14 amino acids. Germline V gives CDR1 SEHNR, CDR2 FQNEAQ (reference sequence). CDR3 sequence: CASTLRAGVDGYTF. In DNA form, the CDR3 reads TGTGCCAGCACCTTACGGGCAGGGGTGGATGGCTACACCTTC.

The V call is TRBV5-6, the J call TRBJ2-7; TRBD1 is a possible D gene (5 bases). The CDR3 consists of 14 residues. Germline V gene lookup returns CDR1 SGHDT and CDR2 YYEEEE. V lost 2 bases and J 0 bases, leaving 9 bases between the germline ends. The CDR3, as DNA: TGTGCCAGCAGCTTTGAACAGGTCTCCTACGAGCAGTACTTC. This codes for CASSFEQVSYEQYF.

V is TRBV30 and J is TRBJ1-6; D remains unclear. Germline CDR1 reads GTSNPN; CDR2 reads SVGIG (reference sequence). The CDR3 runs 14 residues. The V and J ends lost 5 bases and 3 bases respectively, with 11 bases between them. The CDR3 here is CAWEQQSYNSPLHF. CDR3 in DNA: TGTGCCTGGGAACAGCAGAGCTATAATTCACCCCTCCACTTT.

This chain uses TRBV6-5 with TRBJ2-7; possible D gene TRBD1, 5 bases. Looked up from germline, CDR1 is MNHEY and CDR2 is SVGAGI. The CDR3 totals 13 residues. V was trimmed by 0 bases and J by 8 bases, leaving 11 bases between them. The CDR3 loop is CASSYSIGAQQYF. The DNA of the CDR3 is TGTGCCAGCAGTTACTCGATAGGGGCCCAGCAGTACTTC.

This clone was counted only a few times. The chain carries TRBV19 and TRBJ1-1; D possibly corresponds to TRBD1 (6 bases). This CDR3 contains 14 residues. V lost 4 bases, J lost 4 bases, and 13 bases lay in between. Germline values: CDR1 LNHDA, CDR2 SQIVND (reference sequence). Here the CDR3 reads CASSTGVSGTEAFF. The CDR3 DNA reads as TGTGCCAGTAGTACAGGGGTTTCGGGCACTGAAGCTTTCTTT.